This TCR beta chain was captured in a study of blood T cell repertoires in COVID-19. Study details: Samples taken during acute and convalescent COVID-19 were collected in the United States, Italy and Spain. In each case, the material was cDNA or gDNA derived from T cells, B-cell-depleted T cells, or PBMCs.

Authors' data handling: How many nucleated cells were present was estimated from reference gene primer amplification. Profiling relied on immunoSEQ multiplex PCR, and the TCRdb table lists in-frame clones only, not all of them. V, J and clone size derive from that table, while D and trimming were established from the DNA sequence. Of fewer than 85,000 clones listed, less than 90% are singletons. This clone showed up just a few times. The sequence was collected from a human donor in a cohort sampled during active COVID-19. Sequencing used peripheral blood.

The CDR3 DNA reads as TGCGCCAGCAGCGGGGGAGGGGCCCAGGGTTGGACTGAAGCTTTCTTT. As protein: CASSGGGAQGWTEAFF. This rearrangement joins TRBV5-1 to TRBJ1-1; weak D call: TRBD1 (5 bases). V was cut by 4 bases and J by 5 bases, with 21 bases left in between. The CDR3 is 16 amino acids. Germline loops: CDR1 SGHRS, CDR2 YFSETQ.